This TCR beta chain was sequenced in a study of T cells in Graves' hyperthyroidism and ophthalmopathy. For this clonotype: A single base separates this from a much larger clone, so it may be a read error.

RNA transcripts provided the source from which TCR beta CDR3 regions were amplified. The HTBI primer set drove a first-round RT-PCR of the TCR CDR3. Each CDR3 protein is one row after TCRdb ran MiXCR on the multiplex PCR reads. The table includes more than 500,000 distinct CDR3 sequences, 12% to 15% detected once. Germline values: CDR1 DFQATT, CDR2 SNEGSKA (reference sequence). The CDR3 extends over 16 amino acids. V was cut by 0 bases and J by 2 bases, with 17 bases left in between. The TCR comes from a woman aged 40 to 50 with Graves' hyperthyroidism. The chain employs TRBV20-1 and TRBJ2-7; D may match TRBD1 or TRBD2 (5 bases each). Source material: blood. The CDR3 sequence: CSARDPGTFFTYEQYF. The CDR3 DNA sequence: TGCAGTGCTAGAGATCCCGGGACGTTCTTTACCTACGAGCAGTACTTC.